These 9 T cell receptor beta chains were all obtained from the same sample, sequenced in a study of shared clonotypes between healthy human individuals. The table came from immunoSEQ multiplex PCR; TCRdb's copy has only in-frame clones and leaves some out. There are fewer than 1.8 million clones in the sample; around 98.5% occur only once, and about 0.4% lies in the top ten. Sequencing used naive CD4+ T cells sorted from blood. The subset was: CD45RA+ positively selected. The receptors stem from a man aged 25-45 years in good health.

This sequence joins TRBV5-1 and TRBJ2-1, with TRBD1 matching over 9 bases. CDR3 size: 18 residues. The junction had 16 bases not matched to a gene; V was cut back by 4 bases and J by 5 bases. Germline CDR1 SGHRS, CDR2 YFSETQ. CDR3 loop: CASSVSSPRTGVNNEQFF. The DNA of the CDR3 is TGCGCCAGCAGCGTATCCAGTCCCAGGACAGGGGTTAACAATGAGCAGTTCTTC.

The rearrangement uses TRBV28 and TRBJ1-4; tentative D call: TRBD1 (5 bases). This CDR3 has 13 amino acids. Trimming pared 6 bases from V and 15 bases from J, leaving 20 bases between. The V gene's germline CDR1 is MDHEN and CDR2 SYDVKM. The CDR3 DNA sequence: TGTGCCAGCAGATCGAAAGACTACACGGGGGTGTTTTTT. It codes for CASRSKDYTGVFF.

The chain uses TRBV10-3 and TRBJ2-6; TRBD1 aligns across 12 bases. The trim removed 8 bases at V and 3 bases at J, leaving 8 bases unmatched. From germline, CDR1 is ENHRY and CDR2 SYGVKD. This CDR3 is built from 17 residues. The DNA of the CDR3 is TGTGCCATCCTAGAGGGGGACAGGGGGCTTGGGGCCAACGTCCTGACTTTC. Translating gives CAILEGDRGLGANVLTF.

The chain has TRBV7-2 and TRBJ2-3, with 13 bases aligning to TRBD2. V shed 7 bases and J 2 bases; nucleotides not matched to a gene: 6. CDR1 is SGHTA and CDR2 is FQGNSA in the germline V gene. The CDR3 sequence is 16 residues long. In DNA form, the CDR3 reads TGTGCCAGCACCCCAGGACTAGCGGGAGTCACAGATACGCAGTATTTT. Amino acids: CASTPGLAGVTDTQYF.

The CDR3 nucleotides are TGTGCCATCAGTGAGTTGCAGATGGGGCAGTACTTC. Residues: CAISELQMGQYF. This chain links TRBV10-3 with TRBJ2-7; D gene uncertain. Germline assignment: CDR1 ENHRY and CDR2 SYGVKD. The CDR3 runs to 12 residues. Trimming removed 1 base at V and 9 bases at J, with 10 bases between.

CDR3 protein: CASSLAGQGYYEQYF. CDR3 in DNA: TGTGCCAGCAGCTTAGCCGGACAGGGGTACTACGAGCAGTACTTC. The rearrangement joins TRBV2 to TRBJ2-7; 9 bases fit TRBD1. Germline V gives CDR1 SNHLY, CDR2 FYNNEI. J was trimmed by 3 bases and V by 6 bases; bases with no gene match: 9. This CDR3 is built from 15 residues.

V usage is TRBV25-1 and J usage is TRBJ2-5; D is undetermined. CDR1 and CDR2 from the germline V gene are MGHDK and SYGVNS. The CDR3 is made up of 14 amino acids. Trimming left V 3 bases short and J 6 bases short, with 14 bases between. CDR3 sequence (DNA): TGTGCCAGCAGTGAGCCCGGACGGTCCCAGACCCAGTACTTC. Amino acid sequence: CASSEPGRSQTQYF.

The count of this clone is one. In nucleotides, the CDR3 is TGTGCCATCAGCCCCGACTTCCCCCGGGGTGAGCAGTTCTTC. This codes for CAISPDFPRGEQFF. The gene calls are TRBV10-3 and TRBJ2-1, with D perhaps matching TRBD2 (5 bases). Germline V lookup: CDR1 ENHRY, CDR2 SYGVKD. Trimming stripped 6 bases from V and 9 bases from J, with 18 bases between. CDR3 length: 14 residues.

The chain's CDR3 is CASRQQAGLETGELFF. DNA of the CDR3: TGTGCCAGCAGGCAACAGGCGGGACTTGAAACCGGGGAGCTGTTTTTT. The chain uses TRBV6-4 and TRBJ2-2, with D possibly being TRBD2 (6 bases). The CDR3 has 16 residues. Germline values: CDR1 MRHNA, CDR2 SNTAGT. Trimming took 6 bases from V and 5 from J, leaving 19 bases between them.